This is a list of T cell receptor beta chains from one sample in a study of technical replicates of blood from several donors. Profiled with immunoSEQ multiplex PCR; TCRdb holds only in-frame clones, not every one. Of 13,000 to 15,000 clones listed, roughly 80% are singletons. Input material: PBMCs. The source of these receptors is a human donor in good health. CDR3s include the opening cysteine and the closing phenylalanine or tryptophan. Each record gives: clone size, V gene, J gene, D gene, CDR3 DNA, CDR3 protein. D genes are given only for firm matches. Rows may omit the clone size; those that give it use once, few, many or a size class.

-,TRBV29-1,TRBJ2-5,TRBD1,TGCAGCGTCCCGACAGGGGGCGGCGAGACCCAGTACTTC,CSVPTGGGETQYF
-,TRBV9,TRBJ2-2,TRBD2,TGTGCCAGCAGCCCGGGACTATCAGTAGCGAACACCGGGGAGCTGTTTTTT,CASSPGLSVANTGELFF
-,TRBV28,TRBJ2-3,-,TGTTCCGTGGACAGCCAACGCACAGATACGCAGTATTTT,CSVDSQRTDTQYF
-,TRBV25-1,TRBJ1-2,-,TGTGCCAGCAGTGATCGTGCAAGGGACTTTACTAACTATGGCTACACCTTC,CASSDRARDFTNYGYTF
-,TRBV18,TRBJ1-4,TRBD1,TGTGCCAGCTCACCCTCCGTGGCGGGGACAGGGGATGAAAAACTGTTTTTT,CASSPSVAGTGDEKLFF
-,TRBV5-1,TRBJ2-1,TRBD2,TGCGCCAGCAGTGTGACTAGCGGGATAAATGAGCAGTTCTTC,CASSVTSGINEQFF
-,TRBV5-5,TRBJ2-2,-,TGTGCCAGCAGCTTGGCGGCCGGGGCAGGGGTCACCGGGGAGCTGTTTTTT,CASSLAAGAGVTGELFF
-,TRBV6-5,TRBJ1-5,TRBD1,TGTGCCAGCAGCCACGGAGGGGGCGAGAGGCCCCAGCATTTT,CASSHGGGERPQHF
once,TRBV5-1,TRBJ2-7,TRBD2,TGCGCCAGCAGCCAACCTAGCGGGGGGGCATACTCCTACGAGCAGTACTTC,CASSQPSGGAYSYEQYF
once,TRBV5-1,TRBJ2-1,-,TGCGCCAGCAGCCTAAACCCTAGCGTCTCCTACAATGAGCAGTTCTTC,CASSLNPSVSYNEQFF
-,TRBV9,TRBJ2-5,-,TGTGCCAGCAGCGTAGATTGGAGACCAGAAGAGACCCAGTACTTC,CASSVDWRPEETQYF
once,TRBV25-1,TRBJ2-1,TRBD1,TGTGCCAGCACCCCGACAGGGGATAACTCCTACAATGAGCAGTTCTTC,CASTPTGDNSYNEQFF
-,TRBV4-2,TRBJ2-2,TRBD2,TGTGCCAGCAGCCAAGGACTAGCGGGAGCCGGGGAGCTGTTTTTT,CASSQGLAGAGELFF
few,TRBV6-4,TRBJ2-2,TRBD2,TGTGCCAGCAGTAGCGGGAGCACCGGGGAGCTGTTTTTT,CASSSGSTGELFF
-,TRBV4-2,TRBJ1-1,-,TGTGCCAGCAGCCAAGCCGTACAGGGACAGAACACTGAAGCTTTCTTT,CASSQAVQGQNTEAFF
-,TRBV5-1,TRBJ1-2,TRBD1,TGCGCCAGTGGAAATCCGGGACAGGGAAACTATGGCTACACCTTC,CASGNPGQGNYGYTF
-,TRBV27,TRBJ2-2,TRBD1,TGTGCCAGCAGTCCCTGGGGGACAGGGTCGGGCGGGGAGCTGTTTTTT,CASSPWGTGSGGELFF
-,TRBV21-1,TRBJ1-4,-,TGTGCCAGCAGCAAAGGGCAGGGGGCAACTAATGAAAAACTGTTTTTT,CASSKGQGATNEKLFF
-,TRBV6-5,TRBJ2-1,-,TGTGCCAGCAGTTACTCTCGGGACTGGAGTGAGCAGTTCTTC,CASSYSRDWSEQFF
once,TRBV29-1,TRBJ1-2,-,TGCAGCGTTGACAGAACGGGTTATGGCTACACCTTC,CSVDRTGYGYTF
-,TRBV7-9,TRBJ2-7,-,TGTGCCAGCAGCACGCAGTGGACAGCCACCTCCTACGAGCAGTACTTC,CASSTQWTATSYEQYF
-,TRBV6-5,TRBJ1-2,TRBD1,TGTGCCAGCAGTTACTCAGGGACAGGGGTTGCCTATGGCTACACCTTC,CASSYSGTGVAYGYTF
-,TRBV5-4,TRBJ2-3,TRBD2,TGTGCCAGCAGCTTGGCGCTAGCGGGAGTCTCAGATACGCAGTATTTT,CASSLALAGVSDTQYF
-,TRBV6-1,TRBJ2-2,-,TGTGCCAGCAGCCTCGGGACACTCAACACCGGGGAGCTGTTTTTT,CASSLGTLNTGELFF
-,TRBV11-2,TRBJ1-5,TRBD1,TGTGCCAGCAGCTACGGACAGGGGGCTTTGGGACAGCCCCAGCATTTT,CASSYGQGALGQPQHF
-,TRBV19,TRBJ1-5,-,TGTGCCAGTAGTGCGGGGGATGGGAGCAATCAGCCCCAGCATTTT,CASSAGDGSNQPQHF
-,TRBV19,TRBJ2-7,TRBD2,TGTGCCAGTAGTATCCGACTTCTGACTAGCGGGATCTCCTACGAGCAGTACTTC,CASSIRLLTSGISYEQYF
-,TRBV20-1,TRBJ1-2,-,TGCAGTGCTAGAGAATATTATGGCTACACCTTC,CSAREYYGYTF